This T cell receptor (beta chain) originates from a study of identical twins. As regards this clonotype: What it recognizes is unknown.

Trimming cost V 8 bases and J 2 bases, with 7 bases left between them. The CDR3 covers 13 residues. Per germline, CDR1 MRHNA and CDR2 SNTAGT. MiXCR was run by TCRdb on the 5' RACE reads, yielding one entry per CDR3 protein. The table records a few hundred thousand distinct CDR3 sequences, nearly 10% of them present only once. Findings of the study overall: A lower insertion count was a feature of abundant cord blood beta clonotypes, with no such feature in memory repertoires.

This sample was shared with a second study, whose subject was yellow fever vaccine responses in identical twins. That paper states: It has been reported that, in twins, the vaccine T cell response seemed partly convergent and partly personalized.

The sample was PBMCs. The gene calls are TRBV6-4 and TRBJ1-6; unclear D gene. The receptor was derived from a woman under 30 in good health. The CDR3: CASSGAYNSPLHF. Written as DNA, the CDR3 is TGTGCCAGCTCCGGTGCCTATAATTCACCCCTCCACTTT.